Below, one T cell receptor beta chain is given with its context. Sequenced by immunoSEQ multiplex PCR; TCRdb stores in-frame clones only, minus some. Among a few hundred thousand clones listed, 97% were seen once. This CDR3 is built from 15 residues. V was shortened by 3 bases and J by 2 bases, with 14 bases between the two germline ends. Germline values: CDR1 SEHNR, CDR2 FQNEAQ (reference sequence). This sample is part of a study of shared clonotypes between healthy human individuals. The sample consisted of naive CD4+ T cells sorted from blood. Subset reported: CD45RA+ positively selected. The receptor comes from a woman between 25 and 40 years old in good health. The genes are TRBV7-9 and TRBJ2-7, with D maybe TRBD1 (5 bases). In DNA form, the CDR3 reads TGTGCCAGCAGCTTCGTAGACAGCTTTCCCTACGAGCAGTACTTC. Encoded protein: CASSFVDSFPYEQYF.